Listed below are T cell receptor beta chains from one sample, sequenced in a study of blood T cell repertoires in COVID-19. The data were produced by immunoSEQ multiplex PCR, yet TCRdb's version contains in-frame clones alone and is incomplete. The data contain approximately 40,000 clones, about nine tenths of them singletons. The sample consisted of peripheral blood. The source of these receptors is a human donor in a cohort sampled during active COVID-19. Each CDR3 is given with its conserved first and last residue. The order of the fields is D gene, J gene, V gene, clone size, CDR3 protein, CDR3 DNA. The D gene is left open where the match is weak. Only part of the rows carry a size: once, few, many, or a class if the clone is expanded.

d_gene: .; j_gene: TRBJ2-1; v_gene: TRBV5-6; abundance: .; CDR3aa: CASSLGPNNEQFF; CDR3nt: TGTGCCAGCAGCTTGGGCCCTAACAATGAGCAGTTCTTC
d_gene: .; j_gene: TRBJ2-1; v_gene: TRBV7-3; abundance: .; CDR3aa: CASSFQAGRSNEQFF; CDR3nt: TGTGCCAGCAGCTTCCAAGCGGGCCGCTCCAATGAGCAGTTCTTC
d_gene: TRBD1; j_gene: TRBJ2-7; v_gene: TRBV28; abundance: .; CDR3aa: CASSLSLQGTHEQYF; CDR3nt: TGTGCCAGCAGTTTGTCCTTACAGGGGACCCACGAGCAGTACTTC
d_gene: TRBD1; j_gene: TRBJ1-1; v_gene: TRBV28; abundance: few; CDR3aa: CASSNLGQGGSEAFF; CDR3nt: TGTGCCAGCAGCAACCTGGGACAGGGTGGCTCTGAAGCTTTCTTT
d_gene: TRBD2; j_gene: TRBJ2-1; v_gene: TRBV18; abundance: .; CDR3aa: CASSQLEKTSGTSANEQFF; CDR3nt: TGTGCCAGCTCACAGCTAGAAAAAACTAGCGGGACAAGCGCAAATGAGCAGTTCTTC
d_gene: .; j_gene: TRBJ2-7; v_gene: TRBV6-6; abundance: .; CDR3aa: CASSYSRQPYEQYF; CDR3nt: TGTGCCAGCAGTTACTCGCGACAGCCCTACGAGCAGTACTTC
d_gene: TRBD1; j_gene: TRBJ2-7; v_gene: TRBV6-6; abundance: .; CDR3aa: CASSAQGNEQYF; CDR3nt: TGTGCCAGCAGTGCACAGGGGAACGAGCAGTACTTC
d_gene: TRBD1; j_gene: TRBJ1-2; v_gene: TRBV4-1; abundance: .; CDR3aa: CASSQGGTGPRANYGYTF; CDR3nt: TGCGCCAGCAGCCAAGGGGGGACAGGCCCGAGAGCTAACTATGGCTACACCTTC
d_gene: TRBD2; j_gene: TRBJ2-1; v_gene: TRBV3-1/TRBV3-2; abundance: once; CDR3aa: CASSLSGSVGNEQFF; CDR3nt: TGTGCCAGCAGCCTAAGCGGGAGTGTAGGGAATGAGCAGTTCTTC
d_gene: TRBD1; j_gene: TRBJ2-1; v_gene: TRBV6-5; abundance: .; CDR3aa: CASRGTDRGKQFF; CDR3nt: TGTGCCAGCAGGGGGACCGACAGGGGCAAGCAGTTCTTC
d_gene: .; j_gene: TRBJ2-7; v_gene: TRBV2; abundance: few; CDR3aa: CASSLGYEQYF; CDR3nt: TGTGCCAGCAGCCTAGGCTACGAGCAGTACTTC
d_gene: .; j_gene: TRBJ2-7; v_gene: TRBV2; abundance: .; CDR3aa: CASRSFGVYEQYF; CDR3nt: TGTGCCAGCAGGTCTTTCGGAGTCTACGAGCAGTACTTC
d_gene: .; j_gene: TRBJ2-5; v_gene: TRBV7-2; abundance: .; CDR3aa: CASSLGYSDRETQYF; CDR3nt: TGTGCCAGCAGCTTAGGATACTCAGACAGGGAGACCCAGTACTTC
d_gene: .; j_gene: TRBJ1-1; v_gene: TRBV7-9; abundance: .; CDR3aa: CASSPSTGGVITEAFF; CDR3nt: TGTGCCAGCAGCCCCTCGACCGGGGGGGTTATCACTGAAGCTTTCTTT
d_gene: TRBD2; j_gene: TRBJ2-3; v_gene: TRBV5-6; abundance: .; CDR3aa: CASSRTTGLARTDTQYF; CDR3nt: TGTGCCAGCAGCCGGACGACGGGACTAGCGAGGACAGATACGCAGTATTTT
d_gene: .; j_gene: TRBJ2-6; v_gene: TRBV5-1; abundance: once; CDR3aa: CASSSTLRSGANVLTF; CDR3nt: TGCGCCAGCAGCTCGACACTCCGGTCTGGGGCCAACGTCCTGACTTTC
d_gene: .; j_gene: TRBJ2-7; v_gene: TRBV12-3/TRBV12-4; abundance: .; CDR3aa: CASSSGGSYEQYF; CDR3nt: TGTGCCAGCAGTTCTGGCGGCTCCTACGAGCAGTACTTC
d_gene: .; j_gene: TRBJ1-5; v_gene: TRBV2; abundance: .; CDR3aa: CASSEAVREDQPQHF; CDR3nt: TGTGCCAGCAGTGAAGCGGTCAGGGAGGATCAGCCCCAGCATTTT
d_gene: TRBD1; j_gene: TRBJ2-3; v_gene: TRBV30; abundance: .; CDR3aa: CAWATGTGGNTDTQYF; CDR3nt: TGTGCCTGGGCAACCGGGACAGGGGGTAACACAGATACGCAGTATTTT
d_gene: TRBD1; j_gene: TRBJ2-1; v_gene: TRBV6-5; abundance: .; CDR3aa: CASKGTDGQFF; CDR3nt: TGTGCCAGCAAGGGGACAGACGGCCAGTTCTTC
d_gene: .; j_gene: TRBJ1-2; v_gene: TRBV28; abundance: .; CDR3aa: CASSFDPGQGSYKGYGYTFF; CDR3nt: .
d_gene: .; j_gene: TRBJ2-1; v_gene: TRBV28; abundance: .; CDR3aa: CAAQGNNEQFF; CDR3nt: TGTGCCGCTCAGGGAAACAATGAGCAGTTCTTC
d_gene: .; j_gene: TRBJ2-2; v_gene: TRBV18; abundance: .; CDR3aa: CASSPNGRGELFF; CDR3nt: TGTGCCAGCTCACCAAACGGTCGGGGGGAGCTGTTTTTT
d_gene: TRBD1; j_gene: TRBJ1-1; v_gene: TRBV7-6; abundance: .; CDR3aa: CASSLRTGKGGEAFF; CDR3nt: TGTGCCAGCAGCTTAAGGACAGGGAAAGGGGGTGAAGCTTTCTTT
d_gene: .; j_gene: TRBJ2-3; v_gene: TRBV2; abundance: .; CDR3aa: CASRDSLNTDTQYF; CDR3nt: TGTGCCAGCAGGGACAGCTTAAACACAGATACGCAGTATTTT
d_gene: .; j_gene: TRBJ1-2; v_gene: TRBV24-1; abundance: .; CDR3aa: CATGRGGTYGYTF; CDR3nt: TGTGCCACCGGGCGGGGAGGAACCTATGGCTACACCTTC
d_gene: .; j_gene: TRBJ2-2; v_gene: TRBV30; abundance: .; CDR3aa: CAWSGGRGTGELFF; CDR3nt: TGTGCCTGGAGTGGGGGCCGAGGCACCGGGGAGCTGTTTTTT
d_gene: .; j_gene: TRBJ2-1; v_gene: TRBV7-9; abundance: .; CDR3aa: CASSLGTWGRANEQFF; CDR3nt: TGTGCCAGCAGCTTGGGGACTTGGGGGAGAGCCAATGAGCAGTTCTTC
d_gene: TRBD2; j_gene: TRBJ2-7; v_gene: TRBV27; abundance: .; CDR3aa: CASRGGLAGGGEQYF; CDR3nt: TGTGCCAGCAGGGGGGGGCTAGCGGGAGGAGGAGAGCAGTACTTC
d_gene: .; j_gene: TRBJ2-7; v_gene: TRBV5-5; abundance: .; CDR3aa: CASSRLSELYEQYF; CDR3nt: TGTGCCAGCAGCCGCCTTAGCGAACTCTACGAGCAGTACTTC
d_gene: TRBD2; j_gene: TRBJ2-1; v_gene: TRBV24-1; abundance: .; CDR3aa: CATNLLAGVGVHNEQFF; CDR3nt: TGTGCCACCAACCTCCTAGCGGGAGTTGGTGTTCACAATGAGCAGTTCTTC
d_gene: TRBD2; j_gene: TRBJ2-3; v_gene: TRBV7-2; abundance: .; CDR3aa: CASSLAGLAGGTDTQYF; CDR3nt: TGTGCCAGCAGCTTAGCGGGACTAGCGGGAGGGACAGATACGCAGTATTTT
d_gene: .; j_gene: TRBJ2-7; v_gene: TRBV6-1; abundance: .; CDR3aa: CASSEGGGLSPSYEQYF; CDR3nt: TGTGCCAGCAGCGAAGGGGGTGGACTTTCACCCTCCTACGAGCAGTACTTC
d_gene: .; j_gene: TRBJ1-1; v_gene: TRBV30; abundance: .; CDR3aa: CAWSVGGNTEAFF; CDR3nt: TGTGCCTGGAGTGTAGGAGGGAACACTGAAGCTTTCTTT
d_gene: .; j_gene: TRBJ1-4; v_gene: TRBV23-1; abundance: .; CDR3aa: CASSPRGGTKGREKLFF; CDR3nt: TGCGCCAGCAGTCCCCGAGGGGGTACGAAAGGAAGAGAAAAACTGTTTTTT
d_gene: .; j_gene: TRBJ2-7; v_gene: TRBV21-1; abundance: .; CDR3aa: CASSARLVPTSYEQYF; CDR3nt: TGTGCCAGCAGCGCGCGACTAGTTCCGACCTCCTACGAGCAGTACTTC
d_gene: TRBD1; j_gene: TRBJ1-1; v_gene: TRBV29-1; abundance: .; CDR3aa: CSVEDPTGENTEAFF; CDR3nt: TGCAGCGTTGAAGACCCGACAGGGGAGAACACTGAAGCTTTCTTT
d_gene: TRBD1; j_gene: TRBJ2-7; v_gene: TRBV5-1; abundance: .; CDR3aa: CASSYGQGQYEQYF; CDR3nt: TGCGCCAGCAGCTACGGACAGGGGCAATACGAGCAGTACTTC
d_gene: TRBD1; j_gene: TRBJ1-6; v_gene: TRBV30; abundance: .; CDR3aa: CAWSPPGQYNSPLHF; CDR3nt: TGTGCCTGGAGTCCTCCGGGACAGTATAATTCACCCCTCCACTTT
d_gene: TRBD1; j_gene: TRBJ2-3; v_gene: TRBV11-3; abundance: .; CDR3aa: CASSFKGTGRPDTQYF; CDR3nt: TGTGCCAGCAGCTTTAAAGGGACAGGGCGACCAGATACGCAGTATTTT
d_gene: .; j_gene: TRBJ2-7; v_gene: TRBV5-1; abundance: .; CDR3aa: CASSNRVPTYEQYF; CDR3nt: TGCGCCAGCAGCAACCGGGTCCCCACCTACGAGCAGTACTTC
d_gene: .; j_gene: TRBJ2-1; v_gene: TRBV7-6; abundance: .; CDR3aa: CASSLARRGLRYNEQFF; CDR3nt: TGTGCCAGCAGCTTAGCGCGTCGGGGACTGCGCTACAATGAGCAGTTCTTC
d_gene: .; j_gene: TRBJ2-5; v_gene: TRBV19; abundance: .; CDR3aa: CASSHTSRDYQETQYF; CDR3nt: TGTGCCAGTAGCCACACCAGTAGGGACTACCAAGAGACCCAGTACTTC
d_gene: TRBD2; j_gene: TRBJ2-7; v_gene: TRBV7-2; abundance: .; CDR3aa: CASSPGTSGTSNSYEQYF; CDR3nt: TGTGCCAGCAGCCCTGGGACTAGCGGGACCTCGAACTCCTACGAGCAGTACTTC
d_gene: .; j_gene: TRBJ2-3; v_gene: TRBV10-3; abundance: .; CDR3aa: CAISETGFSSDTQYF; CDR3nt: TGTGCCATCAGTGAGACAGGGTTTTCTTCAGATACGCAGTATTTT
d_gene: .; j_gene: TRBJ2-7; v_gene: TRBV15; abundance: .; CDR3aa: CATSRDLGSPADF; CDR3nt: TGTGCCACCAGCAGAGATCTCGGGAGTCCTGCGGACTTC
d_gene: TRBD1; j_gene: TRBJ2-5; v_gene: TRBV7-9; abundance: .; CDR3aa: CASSRAETGGRETQYF; CDR3nt: TGTGCCAGCAGCCGGGCGGAGACAGGGGGCCGTGAGACCCAGTACTTC
d_gene: TRBD2; j_gene: TRBJ2-1; v_gene: TRBV10-2; abundance: .; CDR3aa: CASSDPSGGVGEQFF; CDR3nt: TGCGCCAGCAGTGATCCGAGCGGGGGGGTAGGGGAGCAGTTCTTC
d_gene: .; j_gene: TRBJ1-1; v_gene: TRBV7-2; abundance: .; CDR3aa: CASSERGGQGTEAFF; CDR3nt: TGTGCCAGCAGCGAGCGCGGGGGGCAAGGCACTGAAGCTTTCTTT
d_gene: TRBD1; j_gene: TRBJ1-2; v_gene: TRBV27; abundance: few; CDR3aa: CASSRNRGSDGYTF; CDR3nt: TGTGCCAGCAGTCGAAACAGGGGTTCTGATGGCTACACCTTC
d_gene: .; j_gene: TRBJ1-1; v_gene: TRBV19; abundance: once; CDR3aa: CASSRRQPPEAFF; CDR3nt: TGTGCCAGTAGTCGGCGACAGCCCCCTGAAGCTTTCTTT
d_gene: .; j_gene: TRBJ2-7; v_gene: TRBV7-6; abundance: .; CDR3aa: CASSSGPGRGPYEQYF; CDR3nt: TGTGCCAGCAGCTCCGGGCCGGGGCGGGGCCCCTACGAGCAGTACTTC